This TCR beta chain stems from a study of OX40 agonist ivuxolimab in advanced cancers. Study observations and caveats: Patients who responded partially at 0.1-3.0 mg/kg showed clonal expansion ranking among the lowest. In CD8+ T cells, expanded clones were on average more numerous than in CD4+.

The assay was immunoSEQ multiplex PCR, and TCRdb's table has in-frame clones only and misses some. The sample lists tens of thousands of clones; approximately 86% were seen once. For this clone: Its antigen remains unidentified.

From germline, CDR1 is SGHVS and CDR2 FQNEAQ. The CDR3 spans 17 residues. V lost 1 base to trimming and J lost 1 base, with 15 bases between them. The source was CD4+ or CD8+ T cells sorted from blood, collected in a trial of the OX40 agonist ivuxolimab. V is TRBV7-8 and J is TRBJ2-3, with TRBD2 as a possible D gene (5 bases). The TCR sequence derives from an adult with an advanced solid tumor such as melanoma, head and neck, liver or kidney cancer. CDR3 bases: TGTGCCAGCAGCTTAGTGTCCCGTTTCGGGGGCACAGATACGCAGTATTTT. Translated, it gives CASSLVSRFGGTDTQYF.